This T cell receptor (beta chain) stems from a study of STAT3 mutations in large granular lymphocyte leukemia. Clones were read by immunoSEQ multiplex PCR, and TCRdb kept only the in-frame ones, dropping some. The table has around 10,000 clones, approximately 90% seen once. Worth noting for this clone: The target antigen is unknown.

Findings and limits, study-wide: Every T-LGLL patient had at least one immunodominant TCRbeta clonotype.

The receptor was derived from a man aged 60 to 69 with T-cell large granular lymphocyte leukemia. Some clones in this sample may be carry-over from other donors' samples. The sequenced sample was peripheral blood mononuclear cells.

The CDR3 DNA follows: TGCAGCGCATCACTAGATACGGGGAACAGTGAGCAGTTCTTC. Amino acid sequence: CSASLDTGNSEQFF. The chain carries TRBV29-1 and TRBJ2-1; TRBD2 might be the D (5 bases). V dropped 7 bases and J dropped 9 bases, with 22 bases sitting between them. Germline assignment: CDR1 SQVTM and CDR2 ANQGSEA. The CDR3 contains 14 residues.